This T cell receptor (beta chain) is drawn from a study of T cells after yellow fever vaccination. V was pared by 4 bases and J by 0 bases, with 17 bases between. CDR3 length: 16 residues. Germline CDR1 is SGHRS and CDR2 is YFSETQ. Via MiXCR, TCRdb re-called the 5' RACE reads, giving one row per CDR3 protein. The repertoire consists of about 74,000 distinct CDR3 sequences, with approximately 6.5% occurring once and the leading ten covering 35%. The sample holds many counts of this clonotype. Its specificity is not known. The study's findings and limits: A weaker but faster secondary response was observed, peaking on day 5 versus 15.

This clonotype was obtained from a man aged 18-30 years who received the YFV17D yellow fever vaccine. The input for sequencing was CD8+ T cells sorted from PBMCs, taken about 5 days after the first yellow fever vaccination. V is TRBV5-1 and J is TRBJ2-7; D perhaps matches TRBD1 (5 bases). The CDR3 DNA is TGCGCCAGCAGCCCGGCCCAGGGCCTCAGCTCCTACGAGCAGTACTTC. Protein sequence: CASSPAQGLSSYEQYF. Using reference TRBV5-1 and TRBJ2-7 for the parts outside the CDR3, the full variable domain is KAGVTQTPRYLIKTRGQQVTLSCSPISGHRSVSWYQQTPGQGLQFLFEYFSETQRNKGNFPGRFSGRQFSNSRSEMNVSTLELGDSALYLCASSPAQGLSSYEQYFGPGTRLTVT.